The 31 T cell receptor beta chains presented below share a single source sample, sequenced in a study of blood T cell repertoires in COVID-19. Produced via immunoSEQ multiplex PCR; TCRdb's table is partial and in-frame only. The sample shows under 200,000 clones, approximately 87% of them seen only once. The sample taken for sequencing was PBMCs or T cells enriched from blood (not recorded which). Every receptor here comes from a woman aged 45 to 65 who had recovered from COVID-19.

The chain has TRBV7-8 and TRBJ2-6, with D possibly matching TRBD1 (5 bases). The CDR3 runs 17 residues. The V end lost 3 bases, the J end lost 1 base, and 13 bases lay between the germline ends. Germline lookup yields CDR1 SGHVS and CDR2 FQNEAQ. The CDR3 protein is CASSFLQGSSGANVLTF. CDR3 DNA sequence: TGTGCCAGCAGCTTCCTTCAGGGATCTTCTGGGGCCAACGTCCTGACTTTC.

The V gene is TRBV6-5, the J gene TRBJ1-2, with D possibly being TRBD1 (5 bases). The germline V and J ends were trimmed by 0 bases and 4 bases, with 9 bases remaining between them. The CDR3 extends over 14 amino acids. Germline-derived CDR1 and CDR2 are MNHEY and SVGAGI. CDR3 nucleotides: TGTGCCAGCAGTTACTCGGCGACAGCCTATGGCTACACCTTC. Translated: CASSYSATAYGYTF.

The rearrangement links TRBV7-9 to TRBJ1-2, with TRBD1 matching 7 bases. In germline, CDR1 is SEHNR, CDR2 FQNEAQ (reference sequence). The V and J ends lost 3 bases and 3 bases, in that order; junction bases with no gene match: 4. The CDR3 is made up of 14 amino acids. For the CDR3, the DNA is TGTGCCAGCAGCTTGGACGGGACAGACTATGGCTACACCTTC. Its translation: CASSLDGTDYGYTF. The entire variable domain, with the rest obtained from reference TRBV7-9 and TRBJ1-2, is as follows: DTGVSQNPRHKITKRGQNVTFRCDPISEHNRLYWYRQTLGQGPEFLTYFQNEAQLEKSRLLSDRFSAERPKGSFSTLEIQRTEQGDSAMYLCASSLDGTDYGYTFGSGTRLTVV.

This clone was seen a few times. The genes are TRBV2 and TRBJ1-5, with TRBD1 matching 8 bases. Germline assignment: CDR1 SNHLY and CDR2 FYNNEI. Trimming cost V 7 bases and J 4 bases; bases outside gene matches: 3. The CDR3 loop spans 13 amino acids. The CDR3 DNA reads as TGTGCCAGCACGGGACAGGTGAATCAGCCCCAGCATTTT. Protein product: CASTGQVNQPQHF. Full variable domain (rest looked up from reference TRBV2 and TRBJ1-5): EPEVTQTPSHQVTQMGQEVILRCVPISNHLYFYWYRQILGQKVEFLVSFYNNEISEKSEIFDDQFSVERPDGSNFTLKIRSTKLEDSAMYFCASTGQVNQPQHFGDGTRLSIL.

V gene TRBV19 combines with J gene TRBJ1-2; TRBD1 aligns across 8 bases. The CDR3 covers 15 residues. V shed 10 bases and J 8 bases; nucleotides not matched to a gene: 18. Germline V gene sequence: CDR1 LNHDA, CDR2 SQIVND (reference sequence). CDR3 nucleotide sequence: TGTGCCACCCCATCGACAGGGGCCGAGGTGGGAGGCTACACCTTC. It codes for CATPSTGAEVGGYTF.

The genes are TRBV10-2 and TRBJ1-2, with D perhaps matching TRBD1 (5 bases). The germline V and J ends were trimmed by 7 bases and 8 bases, with 20 bases remaining between them. The CDR3 runs 14 residues. CDR1 is WSHSY and CDR2 is SAAADI in the germline V gene. The CDR3 sequence: CASTPIRGSGGYTF. The CDR3 DNA is TGCGCCAGCACCCCCATCCGGGGGTCAGGAGGCTACACCTTC.

The DNA of the CDR3 is TGTGCCAGTAGTATTGGTAACAGATTTTATGGCTACACCTTC. It translates to CASSIGNRFYGYTF. This chain links TRBV19 with TRBJ1-2; D is undetermined. CDR3 length: 14 amino acids. The V gene's germline CDR1 is LNHDA and CDR2 SQIVND (reference sequence). Trimming pared 3 bases from V and 5 bases from J, leaving 13 bases between.

The V gene is TRBV6-5, the J gene TRBJ1-2; 10 bases are shared with TRBD1. Unmatched junction bases numbered 4, after V lost 7 bases and J lost 2 bases. Germline V lookup: CDR1 MNHEY, CDR2 SVGAGI. The CDR3 has 14 amino acids. The CDR3 DNA sequence: TGTGCCAGCACTGGGGGACAGGGGAACTATGGCTACACCTTC. This gives the protein CASTGGQGNYGYTF.

Here the CDR3 DNA reads TGTGCCAGCAGTTTCGCGGGGCGTGGCTACACCTTC. Amino acids: CASSFAGRGYTF. The J gene is TRBJ1-2, the V gene TRBV27; the D gene is possibly TRBD1 (5 bases). CDR3 size: 12 residues. In germline, CDR1 is MNHEY, CDR2 SMNVEV (reference sequence). Trimming pared 3 bases from V and 7 bases from J, leaving 9 bases between.

The CDR3 nucleotides read TGTGCCTGGGGTCGGGGGGGGAGAAATCAGCCCCAGCATTTT. It yields the protein CAWGRGGRNQPQHF. The rearrangement joins TRBV30 to TRBJ1-5; a possible D gene is TRBD1 (5 bases). The CDR3 consists of 14 residues. Germline V lookup: CDR1 GTSNPN, CDR2 SVGIG (reference sequence). Trimming removed 5 bases at V and 4 bases at J, with 15 bases between.

The rearrangement uses TRBV27 and TRBJ1-1; possible D gene TRBD1, 5 bases. The germline CDR1 and CDR2 sequences are MNHEY and SMNVEV (reference sequence). CDR3 length: 13 amino acids. V lost 9 bases and J 3 bases, leaving 14 bases between the germline ends. The CDR3 DNA is TGTGCCAGTATTTCGTGGGGGGACACTGAAGCTTTCTTT. The encoded protein is CASISWGDTEAFF.

V and J are TRBV7-9 and TRBJ2-1, with 12 bases matching TRBD2. CDR1 SEHNR and CDR2 FQNEAQ come from the germline V gene (reference sequence). After removal of 5 bases from V and 9 bases from J, the junction contained 8 bases not matched to a gene. The CDR3 contains 15 residues. The CDR3 sequence: CASSLTSGRQTEQFF. CDR3 in DNA: TGTGCCAGCAGCCTCACTAGCGGGAGGCAGACTGAGCAGTTCTTC.

The V gene is TRBV5-1, the J gene TRBJ1-2; 9 bases are shared with TRBD1. V dropped 0 bases and J dropped 8; count of bases not matched to a gene: 8. This CDR3 region has 15 residues. Germline V CDR1 and CDR2: SGHRS, YFSETQ. The CDR3 region has the DNA TGCGCCAGCAGCTTGGACACAGGGGGCAGTGGAGGCTACACCTTC. It encodes CASSLDTGGSGGYTF.

The V and J genes are TRBV18 and TRBJ1-3, with D possibly matching TRBD1 (5 bases). V was clipped by 6 bases and J by 0 bases, with 15 bases between them. This CDR3 has 16 amino acids. Germline V gene lookup returns CDR1 KGHSH and CDR2 LQKENI. The CDR3 coding sequence is TGTGCCAGCTCTAGTTTCGACAGTTCCTCTGGAAACACCATATATTTT. It encodes CASSSFDSSSGNTIYF.

The chain recombines TRBV12-3 or TRBV12-4 with TRBJ2-5; 8 positions match TRBD1. The ends lost 9 bases at V and 4 bases at J; junction bases unmatched: 7. The CDR3 is 13 amino acids. The CDR3 DNA follows: TGTGCCAGTAAAAGACAGGGGCGAGAGACCCAGTACTTC. Its translation: CASKRQGRETQYF.

The chain combines TRBV9 with TRBJ2-3, with 8 bases lining up with TRBD2. The CDR3 sequence is 15 residues long. Germline values: CDR1 SGDLS, CDR2 YYNGEE. The V segment lost 0 bases and the J segment 11 bases; nucleotides outside the gene matches: 11. The CDR3 DNA is TGTGCCAGCAGCGTAGATGGGTCAGTGGGACTAGAGCAGTATTTT. Translation: CASSVDGSVGLEQYF.

This clone was found a few times. The chain recombines TRBV21-1 with TRBJ1-2; the tabulated D call, TRBD1, remains unverified against the DNA. TRBV21-1 is described as a pseudogene. This CDR3 has 12 amino acids. CDR3 residues: CASPTGTYGYTF. For the CDR3, the DNA is TGTGCCAGCCCTACAGGGACCTATGGCTACACCTTC.

This clone was counted a few times. The chain carries TRBV5-1 and TRBJ1-6; D is unresolved. CDR3 size: 15 residues. CDR1 and CDR2 (germline): SGHRS, YFSETQ. Trimming left V 2 bases short and J 5 bases short, with 11 bases between. The DNA of the CDR3 is TGCGCCAGCAGCTTAGAATTGACTGATAATTCACCCCTCCACTTT. It specifies CASSLELTDNSPLHF.

About this clone: A junction boundary mismatches the germline segment, possibly from a read error. V is TRBV7-7 and J is TRBJ2-2; the D gene is possibly TRBD2 (6 bases). This CDR3 is built from 16 residues. Germline CDR1 SSHAT, CDR2 FNYEAQ (reference sequence). DNA of the CDR3: TGTGCTAGCAGCCCGTCCGCGGGACTCACCGCCGGGGAGCTGTTTTTT. Translation: CASSPSAGLTAGELFF.

V gene TRBV28 combines with J gene TRBJ2-2; the D gene is possibly TRBD1 (6 bases). This CDR3 region has 16 residues. V gave up 7 bases and J gave up 1 base, with 16 bases separating them. CDR1 MDHEN and CDR2 SYDVKM come from the germline V gene. As DNA, the CDR3 is TGTGCCAGCACCAAGACAGGCCCTAAGAACACCGGGGAGCTGTTTTTT. This encodes CASTKTGPKNTGELFF.

The chain links TRBV7-9 to TRBJ1-1; possibly TRBD1 for D (5 bases). The CDR3 is 16 amino acids. Per germline, CDR1 SEHNR and CDR2 FQNEAQ (reference sequence). The V end lost 1 base, the J end lost 3 bases, and 15 bases lay between the germline ends. Here the CDR3 reads CASSLGDGAGDTEAFF. CDR3 nucleotides: TGTGCCAGCAGCTTAGGAGATGGGGCAGGAGACACTGAAGCTTTCTTT.

This clone has just a few counts. The chain joins TRBV27 to TRBJ2-2; 8 nucleotides line up with TRBD1. The CDR3 runs to 15 residues. Germline trimming cut 3 bases from V and 1 base from J; bases unmatched to any gene: 1. Germline values: CDR1 MNHEY, CDR2 SMNVEV (reference sequence). Written as DNA, the CDR3 is TGTGCCAGCAGTTTCGGGACAGGGAACACCGGGGAGCTGTTTTTT. Its translation is CASSFGTGNTGELFF.

This clone appeared a few times. The CDR3 region is CASSSIRGLGEQFF. Here the CDR3 DNA reads TGTGCCAGCAGCTCTATTCGCGGTCTGGGTGAGCAGTTCTTC. The chain uses TRBV3-1 (or the pseudogene TRBV3-2) and TRBJ2-1; no firm D call. The germline V and J ends were trimmed by 5 bases and 9 bases, with 17 bases remaining between them. Germline CDR1 is LGHDT and CDR2 is YNNKEL (reference sequence). CDR3 size: 14 residues.

The V and J genes are TRBV18 and TRBJ2-7; D is unclear. Germline V gene data show CDR1 as KGHSH and CDR2 as LQKENI. V was pared by 2 bases and J by 6 bases, with 11 bases between. This CDR3 spans 13 amino acids. The CDR3 loop reads CASSPDTYGEQYV. CDR3 DNA: TGTGCCAGCTCACCAGACACGTACGGCGAGCAGTACGTC.

The chain couples TRBV11-2 to TRBJ1-5, with 7 bases matching TRBD1. CDR3 length equals 15 residues. With 0 bases clipped from V and 1 base from J, the junction kept 0 bases outside the gene matches. CDR1 is SGHAT and CDR2 is FQNNGV in the germline V gene. The CDR3 coding sequence is TGTGCCAGCAGCTTAGAGGGACAGAGCAATCAGCCCCAGCATTTT. Its protein is CASSLEGQSNQPQHF.

The chain combines TRBV6-1 with TRBJ2-2, with D perhaps matching TRBD1 (6 bases). Germline V gives CDR1 MNHNS, CDR2 SASEGT. The CDR3 runs 17 residues. The V end lost 4 bases, the J end lost 7 bases, and 22 bases lay between the germline ends. CDR3 residues: CASSGAVNTGLGGELFF. Here the CDR3 DNA reads TGTGCCAGCAGTGGGGCCGTCAATACAGGGTTGGGCGGGGAGCTGTTTTTT.

The V and J genes are TRBV30 and TRBJ1-2; unclear D gene. The length of the CDR3 is 13 residues. Germline loops: CDR1 GTSNPN, CDR2 SVGIG (reference sequence). The V gene lost 3 bases and the J gene lost 4 bases, with 12 bases spanning the gap. The CDR3 reads CAWRREGSYGYTF. The CDR3 DNA is TGTGCCTGGAGAAGGGAAGGGAGCTATGGCTACACCTTC.

J is TRBJ1-5 and V is TRBV19; D perhaps matches TRBD1 (5 bases). This CDR3 has 14 amino acids. Germline CDR1 reads LNHDA; CDR2 reads SQIVND (reference sequence). Trimming stripped 9 bases from V and 4 bases from J, with 16 bases between. In DNA, the CDR3 is TGTGCCAGCACCGGGACTCCGGGAAATCAGCCCCAGCATTTT. Translating gives CASTGTPGNQPQHF.

The V call is TRBV5-6, the J call TRBJ1-6; D unclear. This CDR3 spans 16 amino acids. CDR1 and CDR2 from the germline V gene are SGHDT and YYEEEE. Trimming stripped 2 bases from V and 7 bases from J, with 16 bases between. The CDR3, as DNA: TGTGCCAGCAGCTTAAACCCAGTCGCTTCGAATTCACCCCTCCACTTT. It yields the protein CASSLNPVASNSPLHF.

This rearrangement joins TRBV30 to TRBJ1-5; D gene ambiguous. CDR3 length equals 14 residues. Germline lookup yields CDR1 GTSNPN and CDR2 SVGIG (reference sequence). The V end was cut by 0 bases, the J end by 16 bases, with 22 bases between. The CDR3 coding sequence is TGTGCCTGGAGTGTGGGAGGCCAAAGTAAGGCTACCCATTTT. This gives the protein CAWSVGGQSKATHF.

J is TRBJ2-7 and V is TRBV5-5, with a tentative D call TRBD1 (6 bases). The V end lost 2 bases, the J end lost 2 bases, and 14 bases lay between the germline ends. Germline lookup yields CDR1 SGHKS and CDR2 YYEKEE (reference sequence). This CDR3 is built from 15 residues. CDR3 protein: CASSFHRQDPYEQYV. Written as DNA, the CDR3 is TGTGCCAGCAGCTTTCACAGACAGGATCCCTACGAGCAGTACGTC.